The entry that follows covers one T cell receptor beta chain sequence. This sample is drawn from a study of blood T cell repertoires in COVID-19. Across the study: Researchers got acute and convalescent COVID-19 samples from the United States, Italy and Spain. PBMCs, B-cell-depleted T cells, or T cells were the source of the cDNA or gDNA that made up the material.

Under the authors' procedure: Reference gene primer amplification in the assay estimated nucleated cell counts. Generated by immunoSEQ multiplex PCR, the TCRdb table keeps only in-frame clones and is missing some. The V and J calls and the clone size are those of that table, but D and trimming were determined from the DNA. The sample carries fewer than 350,000 clones, about 89% recorded once. Germline CDR1 and CDR2: SGHRS and YFSETQ. This CDR3 region has 14 residues. Trimming stripped 0 bases from V and 4 bases from J, with 10 bases between. The receptor's source is a man aged 40-55 years with acute or convalescent COVID-19. V and J are TRBV5-1 and TRBJ1-1; D remains unclear. Sequencing input: peripheral blood. The CDR3 DNA is TGCGCCAGCAGCTTGGGCGGGGAGGGCACTGAAGCTTTCTTT. It is translated as CASSLGGEGTEAFF.